This T cell receptor beta chain was profiled in a study of early T cells in non-severe SARS-CoV-2 infection. Turning to the study itself: Sequencing of bulk RNA from unsorted whole blood was done, without chain pairing. Points from the study as a whole: Private and CD4 specificities were missed by VDJdb matching, which favored anti-spike CD8 responses.

This clonotype was observed many times. Antigen: not known. Germline values: CDR1 LGHDT, CDR2 YNNKEL (reference sequence). Trimming removed 4 bases from V and 8 bases from J, with 17 bases in between. The CDR3 length is 14 residues. Individual cDNA molecules received unique molecular identifiers during library preparation. In TCRdb, the 5' RACE reads were re-called with MiXCR into one record per CDR3 protein. The sample records roughly 20,000 distinct CDR3 sequences, 3.5% to 4.5% being singletons. The sequenced sample was whole blood. The source of this sequence is an adult who was a healthcare worker with PCR-confirmed SARS-CoV-2 infection or an uninfected control (not recorded which). V gene TRBV3-1 combines with J gene TRBJ1-2, with a tentative D call TRBD1 (6 bases). The CDR3 nucleotides are TGTGCCAGCAGCCCTTTGCTACAGGGCGGAGGCTACACCTTC. Translated: CASSPLLQGGGYTF. The full variable domain, completed using reference TRBV3-1 and TRBJ1-2, is DTAVSQTPKYLVTQMGNDKSIKCEQNLGHDTMYWYKQDSKKFLKIMFSYNNKELIINETVPNRFSPKSPDKAHLNLHINSLELGDSAVYFCASSPLLQGGGYTFGSGTRLTVV.